Each of the 11 T cell receptor beta chains below was sequenced from the same sample in a study of ipilimumab plus nivolumab after autologous stem cell transplantation (dated by TCRdb to the early 2020s). Receptor amplification or capture employed the immunoSEQ multiplex PCR assay. TCRdb stores this immuneACCESS table with in-frame sequences only. Part of the clones is absent; in the studies checked, under half of the shortfall reflects unresolved V genes, and no reason is known for the rest. The sample yields 10,000 to 15,000 clones; less than 80% were counted once. The ten largest clones add up to 15% to 20% of the sample. The specimen comprised PBMCs, sampled in a trial of ipilimumab plus nivolumab as post-transplant consolidation. These receptors originate from a male donor with diffuse large B-cell lymphoma.

The V gene is TRBV27, the J gene TRBJ2-7; 7 bases are shared with TRBD1. The CDR3 is 15 residues long. Trimming removed 1 base from V and 7 bases from J; junction bases left unmatched: 10. CDR1 and CDR2 (germline): MNHEY, SMNVEV (reference sequence). In DNA form, the CDR3 reads TGTGCCAGCAGTTTATTGGGCAGGGGGTTAAGAGAGCAGTACTTC. Its translation is CASSLLGRGLREQYF.

The V gene is TRBV4-3, the J gene TRBJ2-5; 7 positions agree with TRBD1. After removal of 1 base from V and 4 bases from J, the junction contained 6 bases not matched to a gene. Germline V gene sequence: CDR1 LGHNA, CDR2 YSLEER. The length of the CDR3 is 15 residues. The CDR3 is CASSQARGTAETQYF. As DNA, the CDR3 is TGCGCCAGCAGCCAAGCCAGGGGGACCGCAGAGACCCAGTACTTC.

The chain uses TRBV11-1 and TRBJ2-7; perhaps D is TRBD1 or TRBD2 (5 bases each). The germline gives CDR1 SGHAT, CDR2 FQDESV (reference sequence). V was pared by 5 bases and J by 7 bases, with 21 bases between. This CDR3 has 15 amino acids. The DNA of the CDR3 is TGTGCCAGCAGCCAACCCGAGAGGGGTTCGTGGGAGCAGTACTTC. Translating it yields CASSQPERGSWEQYF.

This clone was picked up one time. This chain links TRBV7-3 with TRBJ2-7; D is undetermined. CDR3 length: 12 amino acids. CDR1 and CDR2 from the germline V gene are SGHTA and FQGTGA. The V end lost 2 bases, the J end lost 4 bases, and 6 bases lay between the germline ends. The CDR3 coding sequence is TGTGCCAGCAGCTTAGAAGCGTACGAGCAGTACTTC. It yields the protein CASSLEAYEQYF. Full variable domain (outside the CDR3, taken from reference TRBV7-3 and TRBJ2-7): GAGVSQTPSNKVTEKGKYVELRCDPISGHTALYWYRQSLGQGPEFLIYFQGTGAADDSGLPNDRFFAVRPEGSVSTLKIQRTERGDSAVYLCASSLEAYEQYFGPGTRLTVT.

The table lists this clone with a count of one. This rearrangement joins TRBV19 to TRBJ2-2; possible D gene TRBD1, 5 bases. Trimming pared 5 bases from V and 1 base from J, leaving 14 bases between. The germline V gene encodes CDR1 LNHDA and CDR2 SQIVND (reference sequence). This CDR3 has 16 amino acids. CDR3: CASSPFRAVNTGELFF. The CDR3, as DNA: TGTGCCAGTAGTCCCTTCAGGGCGGTGAACACCGGGGAGCTGTTTTTT.

The chain recombines TRBV5-1 with TRBJ2-7, with D possibly matching TRBD1 (5 bases). CDR3 length equals 13 residues. Trimming pared 0 bases from V and 3 bases from J, leaving 7 bases between. Germline V CDR1 and CDR2: SGHRS, YFSETQ. This CDR3 is CASSLGGLYEQYF. The CDR3 DNA sequence: TGCGCCAGCAGCTTGGGGGGCCTCTACGAGCAGTACTTC.

This clone showed up just once. This chain joins TRBV5-4 and TRBJ2-5, with TRBD2 as a possible D gene (5 bases). The germline V gene has CDR1 SGHNT and CDR2 YYREEE (reference sequence). V was cut by 0 bases and J by 2 bases, with 11 bases left in between. The CDR3 runs to 15 residues. CDR3 loop: CASSLARAEQETQYF. As DNA, the CDR3 is TGTGCCAGCAGCTTGGCGAGGGCTGAACAAGAGACCCAGTACTTC.

The chain recombines TRBV2 with TRBJ1-2; 9 bases are shared with TRBD1. This CDR3 spans 13 amino acids. Trimming took 6 bases from V and 2 from J; bases not matched to a gene: 1. CDR1 and CDR2 from the germline V gene are SNHLY and FYNNEI. The DNA for the CDR3 is TGTGCCAGCAGCGGGACAGGGAACTATGGCTACACCTTC. It is translated as CASSGTGNYGYTF. The full variable domain, with the rest looked up from reference TRBV2 and TRBJ1-2, is EPEVTQTPSHQVTQMGQEVILRCVPISNHLYFYWYRQILGQKVEFLVSFYNNEISEKSEIFDDQFSVERPDGSNFTLKIRSTKLEDSAMYFCASSGTGNYGYTFGSGTRLTVV.

This rearrangement joins TRBV7-3 to TRBJ2-7, with D unresolved. Germline CDR1 is SGHTA and CDR2 is FQGTGA. Trimming cost V 3 bases and J 0 bases, with 6 bases left between them. This CDR3 has 13 residues. The CDR3 loop reads CASSLDGSYEQYF. The DNA for the CDR3 is TGTGCCAGCAGCTTGGACGGCTCCTACGAGCAGTACTTC.

This chain connects TRBV27 to TRBJ2-1, with D perhaps matching TRBD1 (7 bases). CDR3 length: 15 amino acids. CDR1 is MNHEY and CDR2 is SMNVEV in the germline V gene (reference sequence). With 3 bases removed from V and 12 bases from J, the gap between germline ends came to 21 bases. CDR3 residues: CASSLTLAPTGVQFF. The CDR3 DNA reads TGTGCCAGCAGTTTGACACTAGCCCCAACAGGGGTGCAGTTCTTC.

The chain couples TRBV5-4 to TRBJ2-5; D is unresolved. The CDR3 spans 13 residues. V was cut by 5 bases and J by 7 bases, with 15 bases left in between. CDR1 and CDR2 (germline): SGHNT, YYREEE (reference sequence). CDR3 loop: CASRTRASGTQYF. The CDR3 bases are TGTGCCAGCAGGACGAGAGCGTCTGGGACCCAGTACTTC.